Described below is a single TCR beta chain sequence and its context. Its target is not known. This record comes from a study of shared clonotypes between healthy human individuals. Study-level results: Naive CD4 clonotypes were shared across several donors at roughly 5.5%. Sampling involved blood alone; tissue repertoires likely differ. Naive subsets typically showed greater estimated richness than memory subsets.

CDR3 size: 15 residues. Germline V CDR1 and CDR2: LNHDA, SQIVND (reference sequence). V lost 4 bases and J lost 3, with 13 bases in between. Assay execution proceeded at the deep level. Assay used: immunoSEQ multiplex PCR; TCRdb lists only in-frame clones, some missing. Of over 1.4 million clones in the sample, over 95% were seen once. Sequencing input: naive CD4+ T cells sorted from blood. Subset denoted: CD45RA+ positively selected. The receptor was isolated from a man aged 25 to 45 in good health. The J gene is TRBJ1-5, the V gene TRBV19; tentatively, D is TRBD1 (6 bases). This chain's CDR3 is CASSNPGAPNQPQHF. In DNA form, the CDR3 reads TGTGCCAGTAGTAACCCAGGGGCTCCCAATCAGCCCCAGCATTTT. The entire variable domain, with the rest obtained from reference TRBV19 and TRBJ1-5, is as follows: DGGITQSPKYLFRKEGQNVTLSCEQNLNHDAMYWYRQDPGQGLRLIYYSQIVNDFQKGDIAEGYSVSREKKESFPLTVTSAQKNPTAFYLCASSNPGAPNQPQHFGDGTRLSIL.